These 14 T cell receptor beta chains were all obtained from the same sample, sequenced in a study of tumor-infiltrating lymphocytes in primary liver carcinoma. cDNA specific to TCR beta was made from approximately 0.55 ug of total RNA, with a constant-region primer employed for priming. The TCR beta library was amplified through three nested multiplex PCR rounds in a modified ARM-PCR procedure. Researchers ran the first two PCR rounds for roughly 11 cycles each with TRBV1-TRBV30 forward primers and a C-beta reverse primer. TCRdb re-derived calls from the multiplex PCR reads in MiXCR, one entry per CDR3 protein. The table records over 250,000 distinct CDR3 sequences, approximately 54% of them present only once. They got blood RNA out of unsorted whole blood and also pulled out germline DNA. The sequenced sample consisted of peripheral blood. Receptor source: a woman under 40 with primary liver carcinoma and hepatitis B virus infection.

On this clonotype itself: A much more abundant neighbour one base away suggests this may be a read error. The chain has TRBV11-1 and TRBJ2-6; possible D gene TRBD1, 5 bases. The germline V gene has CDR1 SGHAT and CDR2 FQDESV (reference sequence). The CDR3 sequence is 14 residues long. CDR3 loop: CASSLEPGANILTF. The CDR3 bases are TGTGCCAGCAGCTTAGAGCCTGGGGCCAACATCCTGACTTTC.

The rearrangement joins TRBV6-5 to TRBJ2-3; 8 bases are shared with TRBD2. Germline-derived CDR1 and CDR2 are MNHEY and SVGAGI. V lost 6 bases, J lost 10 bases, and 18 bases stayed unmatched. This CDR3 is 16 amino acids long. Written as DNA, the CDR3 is TGTGCCAGCAGCCCCGGGGGAAGCGGGAGTCTCGCCGCGCAGTATTTT. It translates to CASSPGGSGSLAAQYF.

CDR3 region: CAWNKGGEQFF. The CDR3 DNA is TGTGCCTGGAACAAGGGGGGTGAGCAGTTCTTC. This chain joins TRBV30 and TRBJ2-1, with D perhaps assigned TRBD1 or TRBD2 (6 bases each). CDR1 and CDR2 from the germline V gene are GTSNPN and SVGIG (reference sequence). This CDR3 spans 11 amino acids. Trimming removed 4 bases at V and 9 bases at J, with 10 bases between. The full variable domain, rest sourced from reference TRBV30 and TRBJ2-1, is SQTIHQWPATLVQPVGSPLSLECTVEGTSNPNLYWYRQAAGRGLQLLFYSVGIGQISSEVPQNLSASRPQDRQFILSSKKLLLSDSGFYLCAWNKGGEQFFGPGTRLTVL.

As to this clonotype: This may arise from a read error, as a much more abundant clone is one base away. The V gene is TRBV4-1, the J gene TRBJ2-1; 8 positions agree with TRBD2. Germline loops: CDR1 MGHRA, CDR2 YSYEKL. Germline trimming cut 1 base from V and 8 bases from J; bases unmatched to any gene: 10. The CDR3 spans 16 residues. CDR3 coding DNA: TGCGCCAGCAGCCAAGGGCCGGCTAGCGGGTACGATGAGCAGTTCTTC. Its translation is CASSQGPASGYDEQFF.

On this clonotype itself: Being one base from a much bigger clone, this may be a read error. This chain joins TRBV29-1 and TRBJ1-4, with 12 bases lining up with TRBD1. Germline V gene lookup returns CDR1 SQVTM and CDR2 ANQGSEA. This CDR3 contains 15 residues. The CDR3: CSVTGQGASNEKLLF. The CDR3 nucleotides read TGCAGCGTGACGGGACAGGGGGCCTCTAATGAAAAACTGCTTTTT. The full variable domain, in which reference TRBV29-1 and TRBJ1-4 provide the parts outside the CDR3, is SAVISQKPSRDICQRGTSLTIQCQVDSQVTMMFWYRQQPGQSLTLIATANQGSEATYESGFVIDKFPISRPNLTFSTLTVSNMSPEDSSIYLCSVTGQGASNEKLLFGSGTQLSVL.

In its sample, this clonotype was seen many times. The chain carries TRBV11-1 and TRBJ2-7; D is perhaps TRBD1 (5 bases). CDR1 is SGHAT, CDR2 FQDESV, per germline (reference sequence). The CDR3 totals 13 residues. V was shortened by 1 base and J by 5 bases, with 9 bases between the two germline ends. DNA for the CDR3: TGTGCCAGCAGCTTAGACAGGTGGGACGAGCAGTACTTC. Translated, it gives CASSLDRWDEQYF.

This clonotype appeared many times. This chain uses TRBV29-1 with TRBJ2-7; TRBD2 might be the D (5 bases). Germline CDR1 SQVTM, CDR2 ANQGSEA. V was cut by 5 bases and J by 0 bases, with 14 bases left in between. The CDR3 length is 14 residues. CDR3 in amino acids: CSVLESGVSYEQYF. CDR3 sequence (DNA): TGCAGCGTTCTAGAATCCGGGGTCTCCTACGAGCAGTACTTC.

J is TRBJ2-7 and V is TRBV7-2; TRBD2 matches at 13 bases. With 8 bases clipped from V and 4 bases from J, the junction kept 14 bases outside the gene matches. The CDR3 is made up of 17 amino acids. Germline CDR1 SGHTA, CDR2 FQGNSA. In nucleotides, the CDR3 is TGTGCCAGCTCCCCACCCATAACTAGCGGGAGGGGATACGAGCAGTACTTC. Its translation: CASSPPITSGRGYEQYF.

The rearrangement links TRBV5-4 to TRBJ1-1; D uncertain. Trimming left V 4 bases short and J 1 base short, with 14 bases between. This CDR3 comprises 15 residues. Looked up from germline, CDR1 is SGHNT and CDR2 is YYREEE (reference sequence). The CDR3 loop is CASSHLASRNTEAFF. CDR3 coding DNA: TGTGCCAGCAGCCACTTAGCATCCAGGAACACTGAAGCTTTCTTT. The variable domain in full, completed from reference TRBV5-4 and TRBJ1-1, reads ETGVTQSPTHLIKTRGQQVTLRCSSQSGHNTVSWYQQALGQGPQFIFQYYREEENGRGNFPPRFSGLQFPNYSSELNVNALELDDSALYLCASSHLASRNTEAFFGQGTRLTVV.

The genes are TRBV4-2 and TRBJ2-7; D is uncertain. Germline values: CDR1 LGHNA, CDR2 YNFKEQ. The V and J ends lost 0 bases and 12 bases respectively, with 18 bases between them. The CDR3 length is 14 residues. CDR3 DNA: TGTGCCAGCAGCCAAGAATTAGATTCTCGACGGTTGTACTTC. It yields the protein CASSQELDSRRLYF.

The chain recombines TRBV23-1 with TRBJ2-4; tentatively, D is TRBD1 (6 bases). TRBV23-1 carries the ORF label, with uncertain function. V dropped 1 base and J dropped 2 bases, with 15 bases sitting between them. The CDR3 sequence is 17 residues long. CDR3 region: CASSQCRPGESKNIQYF. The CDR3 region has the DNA TGCGCCAGCAGTCAATGCCGCCCAGGGGAATCCAAAAACATTCAGTACTTC.

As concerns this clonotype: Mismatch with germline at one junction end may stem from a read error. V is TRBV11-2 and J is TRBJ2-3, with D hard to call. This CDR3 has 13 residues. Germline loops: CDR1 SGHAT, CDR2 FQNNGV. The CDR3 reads CASSLAGTDMQYF. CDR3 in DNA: TGTGCCAGTAGCTTAGCCGGCACAGATATGCAGTATTTT.

The DNA for the CDR3 is TGTGCCAGCAGTTACGAGACCATGAACACTGAAGCTTTCTTT. Protein sequence: CASSYETMNTEAFF. The chain links TRBV12-3 or TRBV12-4 to TRBJ1-1; D not resolved. Trimming left V 4 bases short and J 0 bases short, with 9 bases between. The length of the CDR3 is 14 residues.

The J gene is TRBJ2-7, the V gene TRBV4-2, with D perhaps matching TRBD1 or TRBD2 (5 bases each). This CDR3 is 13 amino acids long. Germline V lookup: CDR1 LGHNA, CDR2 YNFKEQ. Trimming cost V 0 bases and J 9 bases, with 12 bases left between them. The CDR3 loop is CASSQEGTRGQYF. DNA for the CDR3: TGTGCCAGCAGCCAAGAGGGGACCAGAGGGCAGTACTTC.